This T cell receptor beta chain was sequenced in a study of metastatic and nonmetastatic thyroid tumors (dated by TCRdb to 2020 to 2021). Turning to the overall study: Repertoires from peripheral blood and from tumor or nodule tissue samples of malignant and benign thyroid patients were compared. The paper's findings and limits, for the study overall: In both blood and tumor samples, malignant tumors were reported to have significantly higher TCR beta diversity than benign nodules.

The library was produced with PCR. These reads were obtained on an Illumina HiSeq 4000. High-throughput sequencing was used to profile the TCR beta-chain CDR3 region of each patient. From the authors' description of their analysis: Drawing on CDR3 differences between clinicopathological groups, the researchers built a classifier meant to tell apart patients with distant-metastatic papillary thyroid cancer. The Shannon index was used to measure repertoire diversity, and the Morisita-Horn index was used to measure how similar tumor and blood repertoires were. The public reads were reanalyzed by TCRdb: fastp trimming at Q25, MiXCR alignment, in-frame beta chains only. TCRdb's processing, not the authors' own work, is the source of the V and J calls. This sample has 91,000 or so clones in its table, and about 12% of those were observed once. Around 10% of the sample comes from the top ten. About this clone: Its antigen remains undetermined. Base qualities were left out, and no much larger clone turns up one base away.

The CDR3 runs 15 amino acids, cysteine and phenylalanine included. Kept here is only the CDR3 DNA, which spans 45 bases and is read in frame from base 1. V loses 5 bases, J loses 3 bases, and the germline ends lie 17 bases apart. The germline V gene provides CDR1 MDHEN and CDR2 SYDVKM. None of the patients had been given any treatment before thyroid surgery. Using T-cell receptor beta sequencing, the researchers looked back retrospectively at clinical samples from patients, gathered between the early 2010s and the late 2010s. Sequenced input: blood. This receptor was identified in a female donor with papillary thyroid cancer or a benign thyroid nodule (not recorded which). Some clones in this sample may be carry-over from other donors' samples. The chain links TRBV28 with TRBJ2-7, and the D gene may be TRBD1, 5 bases matching. The nucleotide sequence reads as follows: TGTGCCAGCAGTCGTCGGACATGGGTTGACTACGAGCAGTACTTC. Translation gives CASSRRTWVDYEQYF.